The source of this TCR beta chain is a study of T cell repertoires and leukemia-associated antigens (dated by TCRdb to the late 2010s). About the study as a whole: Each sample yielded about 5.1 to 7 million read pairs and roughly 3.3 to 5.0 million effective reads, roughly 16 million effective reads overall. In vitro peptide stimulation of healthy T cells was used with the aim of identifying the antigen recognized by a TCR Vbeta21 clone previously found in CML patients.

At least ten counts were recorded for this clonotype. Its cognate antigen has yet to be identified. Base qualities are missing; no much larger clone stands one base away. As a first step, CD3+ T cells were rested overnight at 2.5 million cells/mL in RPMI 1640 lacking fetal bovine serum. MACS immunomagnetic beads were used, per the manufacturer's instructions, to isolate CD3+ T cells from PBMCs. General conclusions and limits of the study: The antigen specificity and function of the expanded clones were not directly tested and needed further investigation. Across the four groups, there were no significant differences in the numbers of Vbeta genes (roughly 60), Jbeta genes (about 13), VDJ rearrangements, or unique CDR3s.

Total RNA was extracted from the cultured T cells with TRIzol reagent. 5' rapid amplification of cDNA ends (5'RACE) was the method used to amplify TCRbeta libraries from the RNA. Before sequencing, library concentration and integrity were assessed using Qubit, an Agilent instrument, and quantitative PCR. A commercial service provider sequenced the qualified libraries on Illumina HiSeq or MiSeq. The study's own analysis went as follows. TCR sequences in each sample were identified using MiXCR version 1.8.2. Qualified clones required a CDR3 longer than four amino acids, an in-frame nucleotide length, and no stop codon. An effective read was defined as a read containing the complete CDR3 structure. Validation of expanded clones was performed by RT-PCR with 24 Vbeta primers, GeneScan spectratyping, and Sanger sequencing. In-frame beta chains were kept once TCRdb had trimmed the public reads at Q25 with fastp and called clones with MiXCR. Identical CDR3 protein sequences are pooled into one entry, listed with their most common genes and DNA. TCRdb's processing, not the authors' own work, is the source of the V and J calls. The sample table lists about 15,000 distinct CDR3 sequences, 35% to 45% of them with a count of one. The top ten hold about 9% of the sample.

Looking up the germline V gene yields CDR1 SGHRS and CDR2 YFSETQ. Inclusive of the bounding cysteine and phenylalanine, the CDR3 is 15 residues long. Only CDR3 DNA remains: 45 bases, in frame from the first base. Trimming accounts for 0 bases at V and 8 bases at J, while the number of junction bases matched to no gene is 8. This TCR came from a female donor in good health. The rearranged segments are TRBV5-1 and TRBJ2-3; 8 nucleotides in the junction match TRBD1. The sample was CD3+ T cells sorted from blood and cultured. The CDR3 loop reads CASSLVETGEGTQYF. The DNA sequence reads TGCGCCAGCAGCTTGGTCGAGACAGGGGAAGGTACGCAGTATTTT.